The 27 T cell receptor beta chains listed next were all sequenced from one sample in a study of blood T cell repertoires in COVID-19. The repertoire was sequenced with immunoSEQ multiplex PCR; TCRdb's copy has only in-frame clones and lacks some. Seen here are about 49,000 clones, 82% observed once, and the top ten hold roughly 3%. Material: peripheral blood. The receptors derive from a woman aged 60-75 years with acute or convalescent COVID-19.

The chain recombines TRBV2 with TRBJ2-3, with 7 positions matching TRBD1. The V and J ends lost 6 bases and 5 bases, in that order; junction bases with no gene match: 5. Germline V gene lookup returns CDR1 SNHLY and CDR2 FYNNEI. This CDR3 has 13 amino acids. The CDR3 protein is CASRDDREDTQYF. Written as DNA, the CDR3 is TGTGCCAGCAGGGACGACAGGGAAGATACGCAGTATTTT.

The rearrangement uses TRBV6-1 and TRBJ2-7; TRBD1 matches 12 bases. V shed 2 bases, J shed 4 bases, and the junction held 12 bases outside the gene matches. Germline CDR1 is MNHNS and CDR2 is SASEGT. This CDR3 has 18 residues. CDR3 region: CASSELWGTGGSRYEQYF. In DNA form, the CDR3 reads TGTGCCAGCAGTGAACTTTGGGGGACAGGGGGCTCTAGGTACGAGCAGTACTTC.

The chain links TRBV27 to TRBJ2-7; TRBD1 matches at 9 bases. CDR3 size: 14 residues. With V trimmed by 7 bases and J by 3 bases, 7 bases remained unmatched. Germline V lookup: CDR1 MNHEY, CDR2 SMNVEV (reference sequence). This chain's CDR3 is CASNNRGPGYEQYF. DNA of the CDR3: TGTGCCAGCAACAACAGGGGGCCGGGCTACGAGCAGTACTTC.

V usage is TRBV30 and J usage is TRBJ1-2, with D unresolved. Between the trimmed V and J ends, which lost 3 bases and 2 bases, there was a span of 10 bases. Germline V gene lookup returns CDR1 GTSNPN and CDR2 SVGIG (reference sequence). The CDR3 loop spans 13 amino acids. CDR3 protein: CAWREQPNYGYTF. DNA of the CDR3: TGTGCCTGGAGGGAACAGCCAAACTATGGCTACACCTTC.

CDR3 DNA: TGTGCCAGCAGCTTTGCGGGGAACTACGAGCAGTACTTC. It specifies CASSFAGNYEQYF. The gene calls are TRBV5-6 and TRBJ2-7; TRBD2 might be the D (6 bases). Germline lookup yields CDR1 SGHDT and CDR2 YYEEEE. This CDR3 has 13 amino acids. Trimming took off 2 bases at V and 3 bases at J, with 9 bases between the two ends.

The gene calls are TRBV18 and TRBJ1-1; 9 positions agree with TRBD1. Losses at the gene ends were 4 bases for V and 2 bases for J; bases not matched to a gene: 5. Germline-derived CDR1 and CDR2 are KGHSH and LQKENI. This CDR3 is built from 15 residues. This chain's CDR3 is CASSLRTGENTEAFF. The DNA of the CDR3 is TGTGCCAGCTCACTTAGGACAGGGGAAAACACTGAAGCTTTCTTT.

The chain links TRBV7-9 to TRBJ1-3; D is perhaps TRBD1 (5 bases). This CDR3 has 13 amino acids. V lost 4 bases and J lost 7, with 11 bases in between. In germline, CDR1 is SEHNR, CDR2 FQNEAQ (reference sequence). The CDR3 is CASSSSTVNTIYF. DNA for the CDR3: TGTGCCAGCAGCTCCTCGACAGTTAACACCATATATTTT.

This chain joins TRBV19 and TRBJ1-3, with 9 bases lining up with TRBD1. CDR3 size: 19 residues. Germline CDR1 is LNHDA and CDR2 is SQIVND (reference sequence). V gave up 3 bases and J gave up 0 bases; unmatched junction bases: 12. The CDR3 here is CASSIELLRTGASGNTIYF. Here the CDR3 DNA reads TGTGCCAGTAGTATTGAACTTCTACGGACAGGGGCCTCTGGAAACACCATATATTTT.

The chain combines TRBV2 with TRBJ2-1; 10 bases are shared with TRBD1. The CDR3 spans 16 residues. Losses at the gene ends were 7 bases for V and 4 bases for J; bases not matched to a gene: 10. Germline V lookup: CDR1 SNHLY, CDR2 FYNNEI. The CDR3 DNA follows: TGTGCCAGCAACCGCCAAGGGACAGGGGTATACAATGAGCAGTTCTTC. Translated, it gives CASNRQGTGVYNEQFF.

The CDR3 nucleotides read TGTGCCTGGACTCCCGCGGGACGAGGCAATCAGCCCCAGCATTTT. It encodes CAWTPAGRGNQPQHF. The J gene is TRBJ1-5, the V gene TRBV30; D is possibly TRBD1 (5 bases). The CDR3 is made up of 15 amino acids. Germline V gene sequence: CDR1 GTSNPN, CDR2 SVGIG (reference sequence). Trimming pared 4 bases from V and 2 bases from J, leaving 15 bases between.

This chain joins TRBV27 and TRBJ1-2, with a possible D match to TRBD1 (5 bases). This CDR3 has 16 residues. Deletions cut 2 bases from V and 4 bases from J, with 17 bases between. Germline assignment: CDR1 MNHEY and CDR2 SMNVEV (reference sequence). Here the CDR3 DNA reads TGTGCCAGCAGTTTAGATGGGGCCGCCAGAGTCTATGGCTACACCTTC. It translates to CASSLDGAARVYGYTF.

The V and J genes are TRBV30 and TRBJ2-3; 7 bases line up with TRBD1. J was trimmed by 1 base and V by 7 bases; bases with no gene match: 2. The CDR3 totals 12 residues. Germline V gene sequence: CDR1 GTSNPN, CDR2 SVGIG (reference sequence). The CDR3 sequence: CAFGQGTDTQYF. DNA of the CDR3: TGTGCCTTCGGACAGGGCACAGATACGCAGTATTTT. Together with reference TRBV30 and TRBJ2-3, the CDR3 gives the full variable domain: SQTIHQWPATLVQPVGSPLSLECTVEGTSNPNLYWYRQAAGRGLQLLFYSVGIGQISSEVPQNLSASRPQDRQFILSSKKLLLSDSGFYLCAFGQGTDTQYFGPGTRLTVL.

The chain joins TRBV18 to TRBJ1-4; the D gene is possibly TRBD1 (5 bases). CDR1 and CDR2 from the germline V gene are KGHSH and LQKENI. The CDR3 has 13 amino acids. Trimming removed 4 bases at V and 3 bases at J, with 6 bases between. CDR3 sequence (DNA): TGTGCCAGCTCACAAGGGGCTAATGAAAAACTGTTTTTT. Translated: CASSQGANEKLFF.

The chain recombines TRBV6-1 with TRBJ2-7, with D perhaps TRBD2 (6 bases). This CDR3 comprises 14 residues. V was trimmed by 1 base and J by 6 bases, leaving 13 bases between them. Germline loops: CDR1 MNHNS, CDR2 SASEGT. CDR3 region: CASSEDGGGLEQYF. DNA for the CDR3: TGTGCCAGCAGTGAAGATGGTGGGGGACTCGAGCAGTACTTC.

The rearrangement uses TRBV30 and TRBJ1-5, with D unresolved. Germline CDR1 GTSNPN, CDR2 SVGIG (reference sequence). The CDR3 is made up of 14 amino acids. V gave up 0 bases and J gave up 4 bases, with 10 bases separating them. The CDR3 sequence: CAWSVKQKNQPQHF. The DNA of the CDR3 is TGTGCCTGGAGTGTAAAGCAAAAGAATCAGCCCCAGCATTTT.

This chain uses TRBV29-1 with TRBJ1-5, with D unresolved. The CDR3 has 13 amino acids. Germline V gene data show CDR1 as SQVTM and CDR2 as ANQGSEA. Deletions cut 5 bases from V and 0 bases from J, with 8 bases between. CDR3 bases: TGCAGCGTTCTAGATAATAGCAATCAGCCCCAGCATTTT. Its translation: CSVLDNSNQPQHF.

The chain employs TRBV5-1 and TRBJ1-1; 9 bases are a match to TRBD1. With 0 bases clipped from V and 7 bases from J, the junction kept 1 base outside the gene matches. CDR1 SGHRS and CDR2 YFSETQ come from the germline V gene. The CDR3 runs to 13 residues. The CDR3 nucleotides read TGCGCCAGCAGCTTGGAGACAGGGGGTGAAGCTTTCTTT. Translating gives CASSLETGGEAFF.

The V gene is TRBV9, the J gene TRBJ1-5, with 7 bases lining up with TRBD1. Per germline, CDR1 SGDLS and CDR2 YYNGEE. CDR3 length equals 16 residues. Unmatched junction bases numbered 12, after V lost 4 bases and J lost 5 bases. The CDR3 protein is CASSPQGTAFDQPQHF. The CDR3 coding sequence is TGTGCCAGCAGCCCCCAAGGGACAGCGTTTGATCAGCCCCAGCATTTT.

This clone occurred once. The chain combines TRBV30 with TRBJ1-2; TRBD1 might be the D (6 bases). V was pared by 3 bases and J by 3 bases, with 14 bases between. The germline V gene encodes CDR1 GTSNPN and CDR2 SVGIG (reference sequence). The CDR3 has 14 residues. Written as DNA, the CDR3 is TGTGCCTGGAGCCGGCAGGGGTCGGACTATGGCTACACCTTC. It codes for CAWSRQGSDYGYTF.

The chain links TRBV3-1 (or the pseudogene TRBV3-2) to TRBJ2-2; maybe TRBD1 (5 bases). CDR3 length: 15 amino acids. V gave up 1 base and J gave up 6 bases, with 12 bases separating them. Germline lookup yields CDR1 LGHDT and CDR2 YNNKEL (reference sequence). The CDR3 here is CASSQGQGWSGELFF. The CDR3 DNA follows: TGTGCCAGCAGCCAAGGTCAGGGTTGGTCCGGGGAGCTGTTTTTT.

The chain carries TRBV19 and TRBJ2-5; 9 bases fit TRBD2. The CDR3 sequence is 15 residues long. From germline, CDR1 is LNHDA and CDR2 SQIVND (reference sequence). J was trimmed by 5 bases and V by 2 bases; bases with no gene match: 6. The CDR3 spells CASSIQSSGVETQYF. The CDR3 DNA sequence: TGTGCCAGTAGTATACAGTCTAGCGGGGTCGAGACCCAGTACTTC.

The V gene is TRBV14, the J gene TRBJ2-1, with 7 bases identical to TRBD1. V was clipped by 0 bases and J by 8 bases; unmatched bases: 7. CDR3 length: 15 residues. The germline V gene has CDR1 SGHDN and CDR2 FVKESK. CDR3 in amino acids: CASSQERGRRDEQFF. Here the CDR3 DNA reads TGTGCCAGCAGCCAAGAGAGGGGGCGCCGCGATGAGCAGTTCTTC.

The V call is TRBV30, the J call TRBJ1-2; 7 nucleotides agree with TRBD1. The CDR3 extends over 15 amino acids. The germline V gene encodes CDR1 GTSNPN and CDR2 SVGIG (reference sequence). Germline trimming cut 2 bases from V and 7 bases from J; bases unmatched to any gene: 13. The CDR3: CAWSPLTGNLFGYTF. Here the CDR3 DNA reads TGTGCCTGGAGTCCCCTGACAGGGAATTTATTTGGCTACACCTTC.

This chain uses TRBV5-1 with TRBJ2-1; the D gene is possibly TRBD1 (5 bases). This CDR3 region has 20 residues. Trimming pared 4 bases from V and 0 bases from J, leaving 26 bases between. Germline V gene lookup returns CDR1 SGHRS and CDR2 YFSETQ. CDR3 sequence: CASSRRQTNSYSDSYNEQFF. The CDR3 DNA reads as TGCGCCAGCAGCAGAAGACAGACAAACTCCTATTCAGACTCCTACAATGAGCAGTTCTTC.

Note on this clone: Other DNA sequences of this sample code for an identical CDR3. The rearrangement links TRBV30 to TRBJ2-7, with a tentative D call TRBD1 (5 bases). V gave up 2 bases and J gave up 2 bases, with 10 bases separating them. The CDR3 has 13 residues. Per germline, CDR1 GTSNPN and CDR2 SVGIG (reference sequence). The CDR3, as DNA: TGTGCCTGGAGTCTGAAGGGGACCTACGAGCAGTACTTC. Its translation: CAWSLKGTYEQYF. The whole variable domain, remainder taken from reference TRBV30 and TRBJ2-7, is SQTIHQWPATLVQPVGSPLSLECTVEGTSNPNLYWYRQAAGRGLQLLFYSVGIGQISSEVPQNLSASRPQDRQFILSSKKLLLSDSGFYLCAWSLKGTYEQYFGPGTRLTVT.

The chain uses TRBV24-1 and TRBJ2-1; the D gene is possibly TRBD1 (6 bases). The CDR3 is 15 residues long. Germline CDR1 reads KGHDR; CDR2 reads SFDVKD. The V and J ends lost 7 bases and 4 bases respectively, with 16 bases between them. CDR3 coding DNA: TGTGCCACCAGGGACAGCTCAGGGCAGTACAATGAGCAGTTCTTC. Amino acids: CATRDSSGQYNEQFF.

The V and J genes are TRBV19 and TRBJ1-4; no clear D. V was cut by 8 bases and J by 8 bases, with 15 bases left in between. Germline CDR1 is LNHDA and CDR2 is SQIVND (reference sequence). The CDR3 covers 13 residues. The CDR3 DNA reads TGTGCCAGTTCCTACCTCCAAATAGAAAAACTGTTTTTT. Translating it yields CASSYLQIEKLFF.